The sequence of this T cell receptor beta chain was determined in a study of OX40 agonist ivuxolimab in advanced cancers. Looking at the study overall: Ivuxolimab, an antibody that agonizes OX40 (CD134), was administered to the patients. With a range of about 23 to 90, age averaged approximately 60 years, and approximately 83% were male.

Sequencing was performed with immunoSEQ multiplex PCR; in TCRdb, only in-frame clones are kept and a portion is missing. The sample yields around 95,000 clones, around 92% seen once. Patients with autoimmune history or systemic immunosuppression were excluded. Germline V lookup: CDR1 GTSNPN, CDR2 SVGIG (reference sequence). The CDR3 totals 12 residues. J lost 6 bases, V lost 6 bases, and 7 bases had no gene match. The sequenced sample was CD4+ or CD8+ T cells sorted from blood, obtained in a trial of the OX40 agonist ivuxolimab. The TCR originated in an adult with an advanced solid tumor such as melanoma, head and neck, liver or kidney cancer. The gene calls are TRBV30 and TRBJ1-2, with 7 bases fitting TRBD1. CDR3 nucleotides: TGTGCCTGTGAACAGGGGTATGATGGCTACACCTTC. It is translated as CACEQGYDGYTF.